A single sample gave rise to the 21 T cell receptor beta chains below, sequenced in a study of cytomegalovirus exposure and HLA in healthy donors. Only in-frame clones appear in the TCRdb table, and some are missing; sequencing was by immunoSEQ multiplex PCR. Seen here are about 140,000 clones, 84% observed once, and the top ten hold over 1.3%. Sequencing was carried out using PBMCs. All receptors derive from a young woman in good health and CMV-seronegative.

The CDR3 nucleotides read TGTGCCAGCAGAGCAAACAGGGGCCTGGACACTGAAGCTTTCTTT. Residues: CASRANRGLDTEAFF. The V and J genes are TRBV2 and TRBJ1-1; 7 nucleotides line up with TRBD1. The CDR3 is made up of 15 amino acids. Germline CDR1 is SNHLY and CDR2 is FYNNEI. Germline trimming cut 6 bases from V and 3 bases from J; bases unmatched to any gene: 10. The full variable domain, with the rest looked up from reference TRBV2 and TRBJ1-1, is EPEVTQTPSHQVTQMGQEVILRCVPISNHLYFYWYRQILGQKVEFLVSFYNNEISEKSEIFDDQFSVERPDGSNFTLKIRSTKLEDSAMYFCASRANRGLDTEAFFGQGTRLTVV.

V and J are TRBV29-1 and TRBJ2-5, with D uncertain. The CDR3 loop spans 13 amino acids. Germline lookup yields CDR1 SQVTM and CDR2 ANQGSEA. With 4 bases removed from V and 5 bases from J, the gap between germline ends came to 14 bases. CDR3 sequence reads: CSVVSRLRETQYF. Here the CDR3 DNA reads TGCAGCGTTGTATCTCGGCTGCGGGAGACCCAGTACTTC.

The chain is built from TRBV5-4 and TRBJ2-3, with 9 positions matching TRBD1. The junction had 6 bases not matched to a gene; V was cut back by 4 bases and J by 3 bases. Germline V gene lookup returns CDR1 SGHNT and CDR2 YYREEE (reference sequence). CDR3 length equals 15 residues. CDR3 in amino acids: CASSTGQGRTDTQYF. Here the CDR3 DNA reads TGTGCCAGCAGCACTGGACAGGGGAGGACAGATACGCAGTATTTT. The full variable domain, in which reference TRBV5-4 and TRBJ2-3 provide the parts outside the CDR3, is ETGVTQSPTHLIKTRGQQVTLRCSSQSGHNTVSWYQQALGQGPQFIFQYYREEENGRGNFPPRFSGLQFPNYSSELNVNALELDDSALYLCASSTGQGRTDTQYFGPGTRLTVL.

The J gene is TRBJ1-3, the V gene TRBV10-3; 8 bases align to TRBD1. V trimming: 8 bases; J trimming: 2 bases; junction bases outside the gene matches: 2. This CDR3 contains 13 residues. The germline V gene has CDR1 ENHRY and CDR2 SYGVKD. CDR3 bases: TGTGCCATCGCAGGGGGCACTGGAAACACCATATATTTT. Translating gives CAIAGGTGNTIYF.

This chain uses TRBV5-5 with TRBJ1-2; a weak D match, TRBD1 (6 bases). The CDR3 has 12 amino acids. V lost 4 bases and J lost 5, with 9 bases in between. The germline CDR1 and CDR2 sequences are SGHKS and YYEKEE (reference sequence). CDR3 protein: CASSRQVYGYTF. The CDR3 region has the DNA TGTGCCAGCAGCCGACAGGTGTATGGCTACACCTTC.

The chain uses TRBV10-3 and TRBJ1-1; 10 bases line up with TRBD1. The CDR3 is 18 amino acids. CDR1 is ENHRY and CDR2 is SYGVKD in the germline V gene. V lost 0 bases, J lost 0 bases, and 7 bases stayed unmatched. Written as DNA, the CDR3 is TGTGCCATCAGTGAGTCGACAGGGGGCGAAGGAATGAACACTGAAGCTTTCTTT. Translation: CAISESTGGEGMNTEAFF.

The chain has TRBV2 and TRBJ2-3; the match to TRBD2 covers 11 bases. The CDR3 runs 15 residues. Germline CDR1 reads SNHLY; CDR2 reads FYNNEI. V was clipped by 5 bases and J by 4 bases; unmatched bases: 5. As DNA, the CDR3 is TGTGCCAGCAGTTTAGCGGGGGGGCTCTCAGATACGCAGTATTTT. This gives the protein CASSLAGGLSDTQYF. Together with reference TRBV2 and TRBJ2-3, the CDR3 gives the full variable domain: EPEVTQTPSHQVTQMGQEVILRCVPISNHLYFYWYRQILGQKVEFLVSFYNNEISEKSEIFDDQFSVERPDGSNFTLKIRSTKLEDSAMYFCASSLAGGLSDTQYFGPGTRLTVL.

The J gene is TRBJ1-1, the V gene TRBV6-6; D remains ambiguous. This CDR3 has 12 amino acids. Germline values: CDR1 MNHNY, CDR2 SVGAGI (reference sequence). The V end was cut by 6 bases, the J end by 6 bases, with 11 bases between. The CDR3 DNA sequence: TGTGCCAGCAGAAAACTAGGCGCTGAAGCTTTCTTT. It specifies CASRKLGAEAFF.

V usage is TRBV9 and J usage is TRBJ2-7, with 7 positions matching TRBD1. CDR3 length: 15 residues. The V and J ends lost 0 bases and 3 bases, in that order; junction bases with no gene match: 6. The germline V gene has CDR1 SGDLS and CDR2 YYNGEE. The CDR3 region has the DNA TGTGCCAGCAGCGTAGGTGGACAGGAGTTCTACGAGCAGTACTTC. Its protein product is CASSVGGQEFYEQYF.

The chain couples TRBV6-5 to TRBJ1-2; D not certain. The V end lost 5 bases, the J end lost 5 bases, and 9 bases lay between the germline ends. Germline assignment: CDR1 MNHEY and CDR2 SVGAGI. This CDR3 is built from 12 residues. The CDR3 DNA sequence: TGTGCCAGCAGTCGGACTGGTTATGGCTACACCTTC. Translating gives CASSRTGYGYTF.

The chain employs TRBV6-1 and TRBJ2-2, with D perhaps TRBD1 (6 bases). CDR3 size: 14 residues. V lost 11 bases and J 1 base, leaving 14 bases between the germline ends. Germline V CDR1 and CDR2: MNHNS, SASEGT. CDR3 amino acids: CAGRQAKNTGELFF. The DNA of the CDR3 is TGTGCCGGGCGACAGGCGAAGAACACCGGGGAGCTGTTTTTT.

This chain connects TRBV28 to TRBJ1-5, with 8 bases identical to TRBD1. Germline CDR1 and CDR2: MDHEN and SYDVKM. The V segment lost 4 bases and the J segment 3 bases; nucleotides outside the gene matches: 2. The CDR3 spans 14 residues. Here the CDR3 DNA reads TGTGCCAGCAGTTCGGACAGGGTCAATCAGCCCCAGCATTTT. It specifies CASSSDRVNQPQHF.

V usage is TRBV7-9 and J usage is TRBJ1-5; D unresolved. There are 15 residues in the CDR3. Deletions cut 1 base from V and 5 bases from J, with 12 bases between. CDR1 is SEHNR, CDR2 FQNEAQ, per germline (reference sequence). CDR3 region: CASSLGTGTYQPQHF. The CDR3 bases are TGTGCCAGCAGCTTAGGGACTGGAACCTATCAGCCCCAGCATTTT.

The V and J genes are TRBV2 and TRBJ1-1; TRBD1 aligns across 8 bases. The germline V gene has CDR1 SNHLY and CDR2 FYNNEI. The CDR3 runs to 13 residues. Trimming cost V 0 bases and J 7 bases; bases outside gene matches: 1. CDR3 amino acids: CASSEAGQGEAFF. In DNA, the CDR3 is TGTGCCAGCAGTGAAGCAGGACAGGGTGAAGCTTTCTTT.

V is TRBV9 and J is TRBJ2-1, with 11 bases identical to TRBD2. CDR1 is SGDLS, CDR2 YYNGEE, per germline. Trimming at V came to 4 bases and at J to 7 bases, leaving 7 bases not matched to a gene. The CDR3 is made up of 15 amino acids. For the CDR3, the DNA is TGTGCCAGCAGCCTTAGCGGGGGGGCGGGTAATGAGCAGTTCTTC. It specifies CASSLSGGAGNEQFF.

The chain combines TRBV4-2 with TRBJ1-2; D call uncertain. Germline CDR1 reads LGHNA; CDR2 reads YNFKEQ. Between the trimmed V and J ends, which lost 4 bases and 0 bases, there was a span of 12 bases. This CDR3 is 15 amino acids long. Here the CDR3 reads CASSPSSGSNYGYTF. The CDR3 region has the DNA TGTGCCAGCAGCCCGTCTTCGGGGTCTAACTATGGCTACACCTTC.

This chain connects TRBV11-3 to TRBJ2-2; maybe TRBD1 (6 bases). CDR1 and CDR2 (germline): SGHNT, YENEEA. This CDR3 region has 18 residues. Trimming left V 7 bases short and J 4 bases short, with 25 bases between. The CDR3 DNA sequence: TGTGCCAGCAACCCATCTCGTTGGCTCAGGGGAAGCACCGGGGAGCTGTTTTTT. It codes for CASNPSRWLRGSTGELFF.

The chain carries TRBV19 and TRBJ1-1; D ambiguous. The CDR3 sequence is 13 residues long. Trimming shortened V by 8 bases and J by 1 base, and 11 bases separated the two germline ends. From germline, CDR1 is LNHDA and CDR2 SQIVND (reference sequence). The CDR3 region is CASLTDKNTEAFF. The CDR3 region has the DNA TGTGCCAGTCTCACAGATAAGAACACTGAAGCTTTCTTT.

In DNA, the CDR3 is TGTGCCAGCAGCTTAGCCGGTAGGGGCCAAGAGACCCAGTACTTC. As protein: CASSLAGRGQETQYF. The chain links TRBV7-9 to TRBJ2-5, with a possible D match to TRBD1 (5 bases). Germline CDR1 reads SEHNR; CDR2 reads FQNEAQ (reference sequence). The length of the CDR3 is 15 residues. Trimming stripped 0 bases from V and 1 base from J, with 9 bases between.

This clone has only one observation. The CDR3 spells CASSSDRTSTDTQYF. CDR3 DNA sequence: TGTGCCAGCAGCTCGGACAGAACTAGCACAGATACGCAGTATTTT. V and J are TRBV6-5 and TRBJ2-3; D might be TRBD1 (6 bases). Trimming left V 6 bases short and J 0 bases short, with 13 bases between. Germline V gene data show CDR1 as MNHEY and CDR2 as SVGAGI. The length of the CDR3 is 15 residues.

The chain carries TRBV9 and TRBJ1-6; D unresolved. The ends were cut back, 0 bases at V and 11 bases at J, with 9 bases in the middle. Per germline, CDR1 SGDLS and CDR2 YYNGEE. The CDR3 is 13 amino acids. The chain's CDR3 is CASSVGAGAPLHF. Written as DNA, the CDR3 is TGTGCCAGCAGCGTAGGTGCCGGGGCACCCCTCCACTTT.